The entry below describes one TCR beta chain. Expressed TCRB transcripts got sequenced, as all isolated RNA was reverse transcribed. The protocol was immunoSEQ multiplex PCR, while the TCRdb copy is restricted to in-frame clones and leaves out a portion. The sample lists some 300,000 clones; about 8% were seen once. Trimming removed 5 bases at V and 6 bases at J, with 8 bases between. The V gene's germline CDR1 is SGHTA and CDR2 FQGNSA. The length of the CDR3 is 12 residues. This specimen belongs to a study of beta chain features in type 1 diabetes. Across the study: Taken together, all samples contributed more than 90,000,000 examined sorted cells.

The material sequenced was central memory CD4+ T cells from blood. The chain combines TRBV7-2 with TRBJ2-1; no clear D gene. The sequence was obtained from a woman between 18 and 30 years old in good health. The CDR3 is CASSLKSNEQFF. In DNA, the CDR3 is TGTGCCAGCAGCCTCAAGAGCAATGAGCAGTTCTTC.